A few counts support the clone carrying this T cell receptor (beta chain). Antigen specificity is unknown. A much larger clone differs from this one at a single base, so this may be a read error. This CDR3 is built from 15 residues. Unmatched junction bases numbered 18, after V lost 10 bases and J lost 6 bases. The source of the sample is a study of blood T cells in healthy people across ages. Findings and limits, study-wide: Age brought a roughly linear fall in TCR beta diversity measured per million T cells.

Sample-barcoded 5' priming and a J-beta primer mix drove a second PCR of roughly 7 to 11 cycles. TCRdb processed the 5' RACE reads anew with MiXCR; each CDR3 protein has one entry. The profile shows more than 900,000 distinct CDR3 sequences, about 27% of them singletons. These data are also associated with another study on T cells of mothers and their children.

This chain connects TRBV12-3 or TRBV12-4 to TRBJ2-7, with 7 bases aligning to TRBD1. The source material was blood. The sequence derives from a woman aged 40 to 50 in good health. DNA of the CDR3: TGTGCCAACGGTACCTGGACAGGATCTCCTATCGAGCAGTACTTC. Translated, it gives CANGTWTGSPIEQYF.